This T cell receptor (beta chain) emerged from a study of cytomegalovirus exposure and HLA in healthy donors. V was cut by 3 bases and J by 5 bases, with 7 bases left in between. The CDR3 has 13 residues. Germline CDR1 reads MRHNA; CDR2 reads SNTAGT. The PCR employed 60 Vbeta primers together with 13 Jbeta primers. Measured with immunoSEQ multiplex PCR; TCRdb has only the in-frame clones, and not every one. The data hold roughly 130,000 clones, with nearly 85% observed a single time. Specimen: PBMCs. The rearrangement links TRBV6-4 to TRBJ2-2; TRBD2 might be the D (5 bases). This clonotype was sampled from a boy aged 5-17 years in good health and CMV-seronegative. The CDR3 sequence: CASSDGETGELFF. Here the CDR3 DNA reads TGTGCCAGCAGTGATGGGGAGACCGGGGAGCTGTTTTTT.